The sequence of this T cell receptor (beta chain) was determined in a study of response to subunit inactivated influenza vaccine. Broader study findings: It was the authors' suggestion that each seasonal influenza vaccination recruits few new T cells.

In germline, CDR1 is MGHRA, CDR2 YSYEKL. V was trimmed by 1 base and J by 5 bases, leaving 18 bases between them. The CDR3 has 16 amino acids. MiXCR, run by TCRdb on the RT-PCR reads, gives a single entry per CDR3 protein. The sample yields about 530,000 distinct CDR3 sequences, 12% seen once. As for this clonotype: Its cognate antigen is unknown.

Sequenced here: PBMCs from blood, sampled on the day of vaccination. The chain links TRBV4-1 to TRBJ2-7; D could derive from TRBD1 or TRBD2 (5 bases each). The clonotype was recovered from a man over 45 who received an inactivated influenza vaccine. CDR3 in DNA: TGCGCCAGCAGCCAAGTTTGGGGCCCGGGGCGGGACGAGCAGTACTTC. Protein sequence: CASSQVWGPGRDEQYF.